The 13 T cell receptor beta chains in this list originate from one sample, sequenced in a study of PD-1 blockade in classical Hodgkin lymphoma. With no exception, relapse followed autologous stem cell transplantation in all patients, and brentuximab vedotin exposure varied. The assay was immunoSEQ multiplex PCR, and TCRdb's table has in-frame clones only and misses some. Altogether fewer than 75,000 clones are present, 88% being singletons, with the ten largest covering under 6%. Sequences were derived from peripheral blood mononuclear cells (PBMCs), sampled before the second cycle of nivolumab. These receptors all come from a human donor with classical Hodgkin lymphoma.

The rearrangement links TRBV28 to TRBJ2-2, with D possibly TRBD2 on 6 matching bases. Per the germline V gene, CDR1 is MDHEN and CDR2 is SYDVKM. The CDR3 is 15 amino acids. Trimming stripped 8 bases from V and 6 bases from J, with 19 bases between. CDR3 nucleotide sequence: TGTGCCAGCCAGATCCCGAGGCGGGGTGCCGGGGAGCTGTTTTTT. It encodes CASQIPRRGAGELFF.

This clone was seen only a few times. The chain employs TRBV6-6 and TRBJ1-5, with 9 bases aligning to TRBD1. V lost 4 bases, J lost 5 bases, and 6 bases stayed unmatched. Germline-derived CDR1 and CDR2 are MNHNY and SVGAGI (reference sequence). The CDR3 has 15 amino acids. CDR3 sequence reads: CASSSRGQGHQPQHF. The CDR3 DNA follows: TGTGCCAGCAGTTCCCGGGGACAGGGCCATCAGCCCCAGCATTTT.

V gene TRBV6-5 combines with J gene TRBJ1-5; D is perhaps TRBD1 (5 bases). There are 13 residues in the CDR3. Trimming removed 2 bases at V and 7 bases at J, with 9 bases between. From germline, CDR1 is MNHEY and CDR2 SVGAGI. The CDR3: CASSYRGGQPQHF. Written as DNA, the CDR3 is TGTGCCAGCAGTTACAGGGGAGGGCAGCCCCAGCATTTT.

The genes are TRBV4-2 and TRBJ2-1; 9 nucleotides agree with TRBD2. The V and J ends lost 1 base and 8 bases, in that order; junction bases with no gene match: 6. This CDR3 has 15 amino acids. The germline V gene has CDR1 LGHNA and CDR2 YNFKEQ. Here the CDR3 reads CASSQVSGGVDEQFF. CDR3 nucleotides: TGTGCCAGCAGCCAAGTTAGCGGGGGCGTGGATGAGCAGTTCTTC.

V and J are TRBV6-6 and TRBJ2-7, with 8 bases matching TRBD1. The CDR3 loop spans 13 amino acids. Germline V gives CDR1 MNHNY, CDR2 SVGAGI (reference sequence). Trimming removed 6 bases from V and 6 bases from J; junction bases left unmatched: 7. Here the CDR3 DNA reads TGTGCCAGCAGCTCCGGGACAGGTCGCGAGCAGTACTTC. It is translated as CASSSGTGREQYF.

The CDR3 spells CASSLDAPSNQPQHF. The DNA for the CDR3 is TGTGCCAGCAGTCTTGACGCGCCGAGCAATCAGCCCCAGCATTTT. The rearrangement joins TRBV7-9 to TRBJ1-5; D is uncertain. The germline V gene has CDR1 SEHNR and CDR2 FQNEAQ (reference sequence). The CDR3 totals 15 residues. V was trimmed by 6 bases and J by 1 base, leaving 13 bases between them. The entire variable domain, with the rest obtained from reference TRBV7-9 and TRBJ1-5, is as follows: DTGVSQNPRHKITKRGQNVTFRCDPISEHNRLYWYRQTLGQGPEFLTYFQNEAQLEKSRLLSDRFSAERPKGSFSTLEIQRTEQGDSAMYLCASSLDAPSNQPQHFGDGTRLSIL.

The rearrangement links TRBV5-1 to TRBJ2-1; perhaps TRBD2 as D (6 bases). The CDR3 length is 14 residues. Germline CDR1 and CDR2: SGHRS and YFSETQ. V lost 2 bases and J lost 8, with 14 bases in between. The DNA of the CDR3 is TGCGCCAGCAGCTTTGTCGGGAGAGGGGATGAGCAGTTCTTC. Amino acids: CASSFVGRGDEQFF.

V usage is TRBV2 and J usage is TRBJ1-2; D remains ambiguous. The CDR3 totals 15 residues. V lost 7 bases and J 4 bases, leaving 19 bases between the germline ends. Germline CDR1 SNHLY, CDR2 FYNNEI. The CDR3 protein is CASTLVPGIIYGYTF. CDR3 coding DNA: TGTGCCAGCACTCTCGTCCCAGGTATTATCTATGGCTACACCTTC.

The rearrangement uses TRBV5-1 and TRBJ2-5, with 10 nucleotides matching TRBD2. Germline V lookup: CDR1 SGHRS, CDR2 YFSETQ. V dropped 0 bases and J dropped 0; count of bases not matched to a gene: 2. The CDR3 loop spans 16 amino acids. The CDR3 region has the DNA TGCGCCAGCAGCTTGGAGGGACTAGCGTACCAAGAGACCCAGTACTTC. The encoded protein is CASSLEGLAYQETQYF.

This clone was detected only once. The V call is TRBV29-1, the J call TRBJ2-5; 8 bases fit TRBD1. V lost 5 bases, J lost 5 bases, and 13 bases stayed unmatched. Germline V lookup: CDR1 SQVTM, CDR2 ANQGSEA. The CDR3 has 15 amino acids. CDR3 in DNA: TGCAGCGTTAGTCCTAGGGCAGGGGGCCGGGAGACCCAGTACTTC. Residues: CSVSPRAGGRETQYF.

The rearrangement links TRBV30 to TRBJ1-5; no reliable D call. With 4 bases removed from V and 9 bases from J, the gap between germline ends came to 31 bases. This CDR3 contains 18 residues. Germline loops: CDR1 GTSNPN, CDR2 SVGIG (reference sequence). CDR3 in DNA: TGTGCCTGGATAACCGCCCTCCGGGTTCCTCCAACCCTAGGGCCCCAGCATTTT. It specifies CAWITALRVPPTLGPQHF. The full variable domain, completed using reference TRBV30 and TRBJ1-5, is SQTIHQWPATLVQPVGSPLSLECTVEGTSNPNLYWYRQAAGRGLQLLFYSVGIGQISSEVPQNLSASRPQDRQFILSSKKLLLSDSGFYLCAWITALRVPPTLGPQHFGDGTRLSIL.

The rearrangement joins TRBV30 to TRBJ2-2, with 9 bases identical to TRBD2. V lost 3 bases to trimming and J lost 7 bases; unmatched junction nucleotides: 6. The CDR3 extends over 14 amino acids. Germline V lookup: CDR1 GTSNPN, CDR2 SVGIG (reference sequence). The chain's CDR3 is CAWSFLSGGGELFF. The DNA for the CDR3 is TGTGCCTGGAGCTTCCTTAGCGGGGGCGGGGAGCTGTTTTTT.

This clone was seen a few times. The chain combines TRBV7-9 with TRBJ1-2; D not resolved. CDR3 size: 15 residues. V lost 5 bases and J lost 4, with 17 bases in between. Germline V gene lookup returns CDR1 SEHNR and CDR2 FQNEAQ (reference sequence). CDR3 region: CASSPLYRTGYGYTF. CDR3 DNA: TGTGCCAGCAGCCCGTTATACCGTACGGGCTATGGCTACACCTTC.